Following are 20 T cell receptor beta chains from one sample sequenced in a study of response to subunit inactivated influenza vaccine. TCRdb re-called the RT-PCR reads with MiXCR, one entry per CDR3 protein. The sample lists 500,000 to 550,000 distinct CDR3 sequences; approximately 7.2% were seen once. Source: PBMCs from blood, taken 23 months after vaccination. Every receptor here comes from a man between 50 and 69 years old who received an inactivated influenza vaccine.

About this clonotype itself: The junction departs from the called germline gene at one end, perhaps through a read error. This chain links TRBV25-1 with TRBJ1-3; D gene unclear. Germline loops: CDR1 MGHDK, CDR2 SYGVNS. The CDR3 totals 11 residues. CDR3 DNA: TGTGCCAGCACCCTTGGACACACCATATATTTT. It specifies CASTLGHTIYF. The full variable domain, with the rest looked up from reference TRBV25-1 and TRBJ1-3, is EADIYQTPRYLVIGTGKKITLECSQTMGHDKMYWYQQDPGMELHLIHYSYGVNSTEKGDLSSESTVSRIRTEHFPLTLESARPSHTSQYLCASTLGHTIYFGEGSWLTVV.

The rearrangement joins TRBV28 to TRBJ1-3; possibly TRBD1 for D (5 bases). With 5 bases removed from V and 4 bases from J, the gap between germline ends came to 15 bases. The CDR3 spans 15 residues. CDR1 is MDHEN, CDR2 SYDVKM, per germline. This CDR3 is CASSTPRDGGNTIYF. The CDR3, as DNA: TGTGCCAGCAGTACGCCACGGGACGGAGGAAACACCATATATTTT.

V usage is TRBV28 and J usage is TRBJ2-1; possibly TRBD1 for D (6 bases). Trimming left V 0 bases short and J 3 bases short, with 6 bases between. Looked up from germline, CDR1 is MDHEN and CDR2 is SYDVKM. The CDR3 length is 14 residues. CDR3 region: CASSLWDSYNEQFF. The DNA of the CDR3 is TGTGCCAGCAGTTTATGGGACAGCTACAATGAGCAGTTCTTC. The variable domain in full, with the rest retrieved from reference TRBV28 and TRBJ2-1, is DVKVTQSSRYLVKRTGEKVFLECVQDMDHENMFWYRQDPGLGLRLIYFSYDVKMKEKGDIPEGYSVSREKKERFSLILESASTNQTSMYLCASSLWDSYNEQFFGPGTRLTVL.

This chain connects TRBV7-9 to TRBJ1-1; D gene uncertain. CDR1 is SEHNR and CDR2 is FQNEAQ in the germline V gene (reference sequence). The CDR3 loop spans 12 amino acids. Trimming pared 7 bases from V and 1 base from J, leaving 7 bases between. The CDR3 here is CASNPQNTEAFF. CDR3 sequence (DNA): TGTGCCAGCAACCCCCAGAACACTGAAGCTTTCTTT.

This clonotype has just one count. A much larger clone is a single base away; this may be a read error. The chain recombines TRBV28 with TRBJ2-7; D gene unclear. Germline CDR1 is MDHEN and CDR2 is SYDVKM. The CDR3 is 14 amino acids. With 7 bases removed from V and 0 bases from J, the gap between germline ends came to 13 bases. The CDR3 coding sequence is TGTGCCAGCATGACTTCGGCCGCCTCCTACGAGCAGTACTTC. It codes for CASMTSAASYEQYF.

This clonotype has just a few counts. This sequence joins TRBV3-1 and TRBJ2-2; D possibly matches TRBD1 or TRBD2 (5 bases each). The CDR3 length is 16 residues. CDR1 LGHDT and CDR2 YNNKEL come from the germline V gene (reference sequence). Trimming took off 2 bases at V and 2 bases at J, with 12 bases between the two ends. CDR3 bases: TGTGCCAGCAGCCAAACCGGGACGTTCAACACCGGGGAGCTGTTTTTT. Protein sequence: CASSQTGTFNTGELFF.

At least ten counts were recorded for this clonotype. The genes are TRBV12-3 or TRBV12-4 and TRBJ2-1, with D maybe TRBD2 (5 bases). V lost 3 bases and J lost 9, with 12 bases in between. The CDR3 totals 13 residues. The CDR3 DNA is TGTGCCAGCAGTTTTTTTGAGGAGGCTGAGCAGTTCTTC. Residues: CASSFFEEAEQFF.

The chain recombines TRBV28 with TRBJ2-3; the D call may be TRBD1 or TRBD2 (5 bases each). The V end lost 1 base, the J end lost 5 bases, and 10 bases lay between the germline ends. Germline CDR1 is MDHEN and CDR2 is SYDVKM. CDR3 length equals 14 residues. CDR3 sequence: CASSLSGPEDTQYF. The CDR3 DNA is TGTGCCAGCAGTTTATCGGGGCCCGAAGATACGCAGTATTTT.

This chain connects TRBV12-3 or TRBV12-4 to TRBJ2-2; no clear D gene. This CDR3 region has 14 residues. Trimming took 6 bases from V and 0 from J, leaving 8 bases between them. CDR3 in amino acids: CASRGFANTGELFF. The CDR3 DNA follows: TGTGCCAGCAGAGGGTTCGCGAACACCGGGGAGCTGTTTTTT.

CDR3 sequence reads: CATSRRWAWRGGESTQYF. The CDR3 DNA is TGTGCCACCAGCAGGAGGTGGGCGTGGAGGGGTGGTGAGAGTACGCAGTATTTT. V gene TRBV15 combines with J gene TRBJ2-3; possible D gene TRBD2, 6 bases. V lost 3 bases and J 8 bases, leaving 27 bases between the germline ends. This CDR3 is 18 amino acids long. CDR1 and CDR2 from the germline V gene are LNHNV and YYDKDF (reference sequence).

This clonotype was seen at least ten times. This chain uses TRBV12-3 or TRBV12-4 with TRBJ2-5; unclear D gene. The length of the CDR3 is 14 residues. V shed 3 bases and J shed 1 base, with 9 bases lying between them. CDR3: CASSLGRFQETQYF. CDR3 sequence (DNA): TGTGCCAGCAGTTTGGGCAGATTCCAAGAGACCCAGTACTTC.

Concerning this clonotype itself: A much larger clone differs from this one at a single base, so this may be a read error. The CDR3 end shows no conserved phenylalanine or tryptophan, and so a read error is likely. The rearrangement uses TRBV28 and TRBJ2-7, with 10 bases identical to TRBD1. V was clipped by 6 bases and J by 0 bases; unmatched bases: 8. Germline CDR1 reads MDHEN; CDR2 reads SYDVKM. The CDR3 extends over 16 amino acids. CDR3 loop: CASSRTGGRSSYEQYL. The CDR3 DNA is TGTGCCAGCAGCCGGACAGGGGGTAGGAGCTCCTACGAGCAGTACCTC.

Ten or more counts support this clonotype. The V call is TRBV12-3 or TRBV12-4, the J call TRBJ1-4, with a tentative D call TRBD1 (5 bases). Trimming stripped 6 bases from V and 0 bases from J, with 11 bases between. The CDR3 consists of 15 residues. The CDR3 DNA reads TGTGCCAGCAGCCGTACAGGATCAACTAATGAAAAACTGTTTTTT. Protein product: CASSRTGSTNEKLFF.

This clonotype was detected many times. The V and J genes are TRBV28 and TRBJ2-6; D possibly corresponds to TRBD1 (6 bases). Trimming took 5 bases from V and 0 from J, leaving 11 bases between them. This CDR3 has 16 amino acids. CDR1 is MDHEN and CDR2 is SYDVKM in the germline V gene. CDR3: CASSLDRYSGANVLTF. CDR3 DNA: TGTGCCAGCAGTCTTGACAGGTACTCTGGGGCCAACGTCCTGACTTTC.

This clonotype turned up a few times. This chain uses TRBV4-1 with TRBJ2-7; perhaps D is TRBD1 or TRBD2 (5 bases each). The ends were cut back, 1 base at V and 1 base at J, with 8 bases in the middle. Germline V gene lookup returns CDR1 MGHRA and CDR2 YSYEKL. This CDR3 contains 14 residues. As DNA, the CDR3 is TGCGCCAGCAGCCAAGTGGGGGATTCCTACGAGCAGTACTTC. Amino acid sequence: CASSQVGDSYEQYF.

This clonotype was counted ten times or more. This chain links TRBV10-2 with TRBJ2-3; the match to TRBD2 covers 8 bases. The V gene end was trimmed by 6 bases and the J gene end by 2 bases; junction bases not matched to a gene: 7. Germline values: CDR1 WSHSY, CDR2 SAAADI. The length of the CDR3 is 15 residues. Here the CDR3 DNA reads TGCGCCAGCAGAGGAGCGGGGGCCTTCACAGATACGCAGTATTTT. Its translation is CASRGAGAFTDTQYF.

This clonotype was recorded many times. The gene calls are TRBV6-5 and TRBJ1-2; D possibly corresponds to TRBD1 (6 bases). From germline, CDR1 is MNHEY and CDR2 SVGAGI. The length of the CDR3 is 13 residues. With 2 bases removed from V and 8 bases from J, the gap between germline ends came to 12 bases. This CDR3 is CASSYGQGRGYTF. For the CDR3, the DNA is TGTGCCAGCAGTTACGGGCAGGGGCGCGGCTACACCTTC.

In this sample, this clonotype turned up a few times. V usage is TRBV28 and J usage is TRBJ2-1; TRBD2 aligns across 7 bases. The CDR3 length is 17 residues. V lost 5 bases to trimming and J lost 4 bases; unmatched junction nucleotides: 14. CDR1 is MDHEN and CDR2 is SYDVKM in the germline V gene. The CDR3 protein is CASSPLTGGFGYNEQFF. The CDR3 DNA sequence: TGTGCCAGCAGTCCTCTCACCGGGGGGTTCGGATACAATGAGCAGTTCTTC. The variable domain in full, completed from reference TRBV28 and TRBJ2-1, reads DVKVTQSSRYLVKRTGEKVFLECVQDMDHENMFWYRQDPGLGLRLIYFSYDVKMKEKGDIPEGYSVSREKKERFSLILESASTNQTSMYLCASSPLTGGFGYNEQFFGPGTRLTVL.

This clonotype was detected only a few times. The chain recombines TRBV7-2 with TRBJ1-5; unclear D gene. This CDR3 comprises 16 residues. CDR1 is SGHTA, CDR2 FQGNSA, per germline. Trimming cost V 5 bases and J 0 bases, with 14 bases left between them. This chain's CDR3 is CASSRTAGYSNQPQHF. CDR3 DNA sequence: TGTGCCAGCAGCCGGACGGCCGGTTATAGCAATCAGCCCCAGCATTTT. The full variable domain, in which reference TRBV7-2 and TRBJ1-5 provide the parts outside the CDR3, is GAGVSQSPSNKVTEKGKDVELRCDPISGHTALYWYRQSLGQGLEFLIYFQGNSAPDKSGLPSDRFSAERTGGSVSTLTIQRTQQEDSAVYLCASSRTAGYSNQPQHFGDGTRLSIL.

This clonotype has just a few counts. The chain combines TRBV9 with TRBJ2-3, with TRBD2 matching over 8 bases. Looked up from germline, CDR1 is SGDLS and CDR2 is YYNGEE. This CDR3 is 19 amino acids long. V lost 2 bases to trimming and J lost 5 bases; unmatched junction nucleotides: 19. Here the CDR3 reads CASSVRSGREGPGGDTQYF. CDR3 sequence (DNA): TGTGCCAGCAGCGTCCGCAGCGGGAGAGAGGGTCCGGGGGGAGATACGCAGTATTTT.